The rows below give T cell receptor beta chains drawn from one sample of a study. A single record per CDR3 protein comes from TCRdb applying MiXCR to the 5' RACE reads. This table holds roughly 45,000 distinct CDR3 sequences, about a fifth found once. Sequenced input: Tregs sorted from a lymph node. The origin of the receptors is a female donor with breast cancer. CDR3s leave out the opening cysteine and the closing phenylalanine or tryptophan.

12 | TRBV20-1 | SARTSGSPDTQY
19 | TRBV15 | VTSRESLQARGLAGWDEQF
17 | TRBV28 | ASSERQYLIPNYNSPLH
13 | TRBV5-1 | ASSFTSGLTETQY
13 | TRBV11-2 | ASSLRVTSGDTQY
12 | TRBV4-1 | ASSHATGGNEQF
13 | TRBV6-2/TRBV6-3 | ASSYGRGPGQPQH
14 | TRBV7-3 | ASSLTSGTAEETQY
12 | TRBV30 | AWSVGLASDTQY
10 | TRBV12-3/TRBV12-4 | ASSGSYGELF
14 | TRBV20-1 | SASRKTAGGRETQY
12 | TRBV7-6 | ASSLVMGGNTIY
12 | TRBV10-1 | AGSDGGPYNEQF
15 | TRBV6-6 | ASSYYPLTSGNYEQY
9 | TRBV6-1 | ASNRFTEAF
14 | TRBV7-9 | ASSLWGSGSAGELF
11 | TRBV27 | ASRSMGAYEQY
10 | TRBV18 | ASSPLEETQY
13 | TRBV7-8 | ASSLATDSSYEQY
11 | TRBV6-4 | ASPGLHKETQY
12 | TRBV6-5 | ASSYSQASYEQY
13 | TRBV7-2 | ASSFGLISGNTIY
12 | TRBV20-1 | SARPGPPRTEAF
12 | TRBV5-5 | ASSLGDVRGKLF
12 | TRBV4-1 | ASSQDQYPLEQY
12 | TRBV12-3/TRBV12-4 | ASSLAGQGREQY
13 | TRBV5-6 | ASSSGTSGRYEQF
11 | TRBV29-1 | SVLTGGSYEQY
10 | TRBV12-5 | ASGRAGNEQF
13 | TRBV20-1 | SAIDRVRVGTEAF
15 | TRBV12-3/TRBV12-4 | ASSPGTSGPIQETQY
16 | TRBV20-1 | SARPGLAGGEGYNEQF
13 | TRBV7-2 | ASSSFGQGNGELF
14 | TRBV20-1 | SARDPGLRSTDTQY
13 | TRBV13 | ASSLTSGTYNEQF
12 | TRBV6-1 | ASSERAGADIQY
12 | TRBV5-4 | ASSLDLQGDEQY
12 | TRBV9 | ASSAGQGYNEQF
11 | TRBV4-1 | ASSQRTGGELY
13 | TRBV11-3 | ASSLTSFGVNEQF
14 | TRBV7-2 | ASSRNPLAASYEQY
12 | TRBV5-1 | ASSRTGPYNEQF
13 | TRBV7-3 | ASSIIAGAYNEQF
10 | TRBV20-1 | SASSPVNEQF
13 | TRBV5-1 | ASREGTGSSYGYT
13 | TRBV20-1 | SARDLEADLNEQF
14 | TRBV4-1 | ASSPLAGGGTDAQY
11 | TRBV28 | ASSPGLSYGYT
10 | TRBV5-1 | ASSLVGFEAF
13 | TRBV27 | ASRVGTGMNTEAF
13 | TRBV5-1 | ASSLGTGPHTEAF
13 | TRBV4-1 | ASSQEGGIRAEAF
12 | TRBV15 | ATSKQGRQETQY
14 | TRBV6-6 | ASSYSRGRVVNEQF
11 | TRBV12-3/TRBV12-4 | ASRGDWNQPQH
10 | TRBV25-1 | ASSELQETQY
12 | TRBV6-5 | ASSYSSGNSPLH